This TCR beta chain was profiled in a study of T-cell reconstitution after alpha-beta-depleted transplantation in children. A library of TCRbeta sequences, prepared with unique molecular identifiers, was generated. One entry per CDR3 protein, called by TCRdb with MiXCR from the PCR reads. The repertoire includes about 280,000 distinct CDR3 sequences, more than 9% of them detected once, and around 24% sits in the top ten. The CDR3 contains 16 residues. Trimming removed 4 bases from V and 6 bases from J, with 21 bases in between. Per the germline V gene, CDR1 is DFQATT and CDR2 is SNEGSKA (reference sequence). Ten or more counts support this clonotype.

The J gene is TRBJ2-2, the V gene TRBV20-1; D may be TRBD1 or TRBD2 (5 bases each). This clonotype originated in a male patient aged 2 to 10 who had a stem cell transplant for chronic granulomatous disease, so the T cells may come from the graft donor. The specimen was peripheral blood, collected 180 days after TCRalphabeta/CD19-depleted stem cell transplant. CDR3 coding DNA: TGCAGTGCTACGACGACCGAAATACTAGGGGCCGGGGAGCTGTTTTTT. It codes for CSATTTEILGAGELFF.